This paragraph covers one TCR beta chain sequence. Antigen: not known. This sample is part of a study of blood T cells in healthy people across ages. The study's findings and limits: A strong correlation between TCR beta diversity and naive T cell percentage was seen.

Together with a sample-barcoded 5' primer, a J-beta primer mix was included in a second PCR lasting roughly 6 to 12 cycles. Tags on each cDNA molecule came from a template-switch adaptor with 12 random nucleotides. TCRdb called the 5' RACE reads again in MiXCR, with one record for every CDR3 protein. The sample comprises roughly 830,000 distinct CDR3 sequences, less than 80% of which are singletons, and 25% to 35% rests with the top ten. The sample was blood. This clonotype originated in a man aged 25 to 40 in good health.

The CDR3 DNA reads TGCAGTGCTAGGGGACCTTCAGACAGGCGCACAGATACGCAGTATTTT. Its protein is CSARGPSDRRTDTQYF. This chain joins TRBV20-1 and TRBJ2-3; a possible D gene is TRBD1 (6 bases). With 3 bases removed from V and 1 base from J, the gap between germline ends came to 17 bases. This CDR3 has 16 residues. In germline, CDR1 is DFQATT, CDR2 SNEGSKA (reference sequence).